The rows below give T cell receptor beta chains drawn from one sample of a study of OX40 agonist ivuxolimab in advanced cancers. Method: immunoSEQ multiplex PCR; TCRdb's copy keeps in-frame clones and lacks some. The sample yields 120,000 or so clones, about 94% seen once. The sample in question was CD4+ or CD8+ T cells sorted from blood, obtained in a trial of the OX40 agonist ivuxolimab. These receptor sequences come from an adult with an advanced solid tumor such as melanoma, head and neck, liver or kidney cancer. Both conserved end residues are part of each CDR3. The order of the fields is CDR3 protein, D gene, J gene, V gene. D genes are given only for firm matches.

CDR3 protein: CASSRGQTYNEQFF
D gene: -
J gene: TRBJ2-1
V gene: TRBV5-1

CDR3 protein: CASSYTSRSEQYF
D gene: -
J gene: TRBJ2-7
V gene: TRBV14

CDR3 protein: CAISEGLAGQTNTGELFF
D gene: TRBD2
J gene: TRBJ2-2
V gene: TRBV10-3

CDR3 protein: CASSSHHGGLAGNTIYF
D gene: -
J gene: TRBJ1-3
V gene: TRBV11-2

CDR3 protein: CSVDSPLSSYNEQFF
D gene: -
J gene: TRBJ2-1
V gene: TRBV29-1

CDR3 protein: CASSLSEKLFF
D gene: -
J gene: TRBJ1-4
V gene: TRBV7-9

CDR3 protein: CASSQRGADTQYF
D gene: -
J gene: TRBJ2-3
V gene: TRBV4-3

CDR3 protein: CASGRGGGVYEQYF
D gene: -
J gene: TRBJ2-7
V gene: TRBV19

CDR3 protein: CASSQDIRDEQFF
D gene: -
J gene: TRBJ2-1
V gene: TRBV4-2

CDR3 protein: CASSLGGRTDTQYF
D gene: TRBD2
J gene: TRBJ2-3
V gene: TRBV5-8

CDR3 protein: CSVEVAWGSSTDTQYF
D gene: -
J gene: TRBJ2-3
V gene: TRBV29-1

CDR3 protein: CASSLVGADTQYF
D gene: -
J gene: TRBJ2-3
V gene: TRBV5-4

CDR3 protein: CASTLQGISTDTQYF
D gene: TRBD1
J gene: TRBJ2-3
V gene: TRBV2

CDR3 protein: CASSPPSETQYF
D gene: -
J gene: TRBJ2-5
V gene: TRBV6-5